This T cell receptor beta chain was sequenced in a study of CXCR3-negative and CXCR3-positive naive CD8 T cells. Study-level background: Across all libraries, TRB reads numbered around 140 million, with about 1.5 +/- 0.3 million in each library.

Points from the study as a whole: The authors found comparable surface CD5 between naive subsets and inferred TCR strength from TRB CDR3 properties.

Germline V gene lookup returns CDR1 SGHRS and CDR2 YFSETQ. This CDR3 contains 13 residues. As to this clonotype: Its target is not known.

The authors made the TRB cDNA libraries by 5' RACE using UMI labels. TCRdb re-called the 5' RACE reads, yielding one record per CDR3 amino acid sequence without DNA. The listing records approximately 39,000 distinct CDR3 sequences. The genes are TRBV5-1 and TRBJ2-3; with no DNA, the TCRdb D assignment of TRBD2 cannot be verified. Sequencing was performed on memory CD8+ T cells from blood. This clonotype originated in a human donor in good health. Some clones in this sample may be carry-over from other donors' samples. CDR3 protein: CASRPGGPDTQYF.